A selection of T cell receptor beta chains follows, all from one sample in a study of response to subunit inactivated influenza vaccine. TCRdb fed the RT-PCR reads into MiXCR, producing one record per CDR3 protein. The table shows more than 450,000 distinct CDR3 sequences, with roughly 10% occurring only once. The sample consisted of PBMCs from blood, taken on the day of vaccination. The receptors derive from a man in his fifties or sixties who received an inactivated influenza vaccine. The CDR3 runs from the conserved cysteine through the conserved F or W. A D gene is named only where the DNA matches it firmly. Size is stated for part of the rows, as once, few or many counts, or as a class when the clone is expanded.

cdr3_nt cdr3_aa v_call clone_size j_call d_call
TGTGCCAGCAGCGTAGAGGGGGCCGTCTTGAGCTCCTACAATGAGCAGTTCTTC CASSVEGAVLSSYNEQFF TRBV9 NA TRBJ2-1 TRBD1
TGTGCCAGCAGCTTAGCCCGGGCTAGCGGGAGGTTAGATACGCAGTATTTT CASSLARASGRLDTQYF TRBV7-2 many TRBJ2-3 TRBD2
TGCAGTGCTAGGCCACCAGCGGGGGGCTCGTATGGTGGGGAGCTGTTTTTT CSARPPAGGSYGGELFF TRBV20-1 many TRBJ2-2 TRBD2
TGCAGTGCTAGAGATGGAGGGACAGGGAACAATGAGCAGTTCTTC CSARDGGTGNNEQFF TRBV20-1 many TRBJ2-1 TRBD1
TGCAGCGTTGGAGTCCGGGACAGTTTATCCGAGCAGTACTTC CSVGVRDSLSEQYF TRBV29-1 many TRBJ2-7 TRBD1
TGTGCCAGCAGCTTAAGGAATGACACAGATACGCAGTATTTT CASSLRNDTDTQYF TRBV11-2 NA TRBJ2-3 NA
TGTGCCAGCAGCCCGCCCGGAATTTGGGAGACCCAGTACTTC CASSPPGIWETQYF TRBV3-1 many TRBJ2-5 NA
TGTGCCAGCAGTGATCGAGGTGCAACTAATGAAAAACTGTTTTTT CASSDRGATNEKLFF TRBV25-1 many TRBJ1-4 NA
TGTGCCAGCACTCAGGACAGGTCCTACGAGCAGTACTTC CASTQDRSYEQYF TRBV25-1 few TRBJ2-7 TRBD1
TGCAGTGCTGTGAGCGGGACCACCTACAATGAGCAGTTCTTC CSAVSGTTYNEQFF TRBV20-1 NA TRBJ2-1 TRBD2
TGCGCCAGCACAACTGACAACACAGATACGCAGTATTTT CASTTDNTDTQYF TRBV5-1 few TRBJ2-3 NA
TGTGCCAGCAGCAAAATCTCCTATAATTCACCCCTCCACTTT CASSKISYNSPLHF TRBV7-9 few TRBJ1-6 NA
TGTGCCAGCAGTGTCCCGCCTCAAGAGACCCAGTACTTC CASSVPPQETQYF TRBV12-3/TRBV12-4 few TRBJ2-5 NA
TGTGCCAGCAGCCCGGGACAGGGTTCAAGCACAGATACGCAGTATTTT CASSPGQGSSTDTQYF TRBV7-9 NA TRBJ2-3 TRBD1
TGCGCCAGCAGCTTTACTAGCGTTGACTACAATGAGCAGTTCTTC CASSFTSVDYNEQFF TRBV5-1 many TRBJ2-1 TRBD2
TGTGCCAGCAGCCCCCCAGGGGGGGAGACCCAGTACTTC CASSPPGGETQYF TRBV12-3/TRBV12-4 NA TRBJ2-5 NA
TGCGCCAGCAGCTTGGTCGAGGGGGCCCCCAATGTCGATGGCTACACCTTC CASSLVEGAPNVDGYTF TRBV5-1 many TRBJ1-2 TRBD1
TGCGCCAGCTTCGGGACTAGCGGGGGCAATGAGCAGTTCTTC CASFGTSGGNEQFF TRBV5-1 NA TRBJ2-1 TRBD2
TGTGCCAGCAGCACCTCGGACAGGGGCTTTGGGGCCAACGTCCTGACTTTC CASSTSDRGFGANVLTF TRBV7-9 few TRBJ2-6 TRBD1
TGCGCCAGCAGCCAAGGACAGGGGAGCCTGAACACCGGGGAGCTGTTTTTT CASSQGQGSLNTGELFF TRBV5-1 few TRBJ2-2 TRBD1
TGCAGCGTTGATGGGAGGACCGTCCACAATGAGCAGTTCTTC CSVDGRTVHNEQFF TRBV29-1 many TRBJ2-1 NA
TGTGCCAGCACCATAATGGGGACTAGCGGGGAGCAGTACTTC CASTIMGTSGEQYF TRBV7-2 NA TRBJ2-7 TRBD2
TGTGCCAGCAGCTTCGGTGGCGGAGGGGAGTATTTT CASSFGGGGEYF TRBV7-9 many TRBJ2-3 NA
TGTGCCAGCAGCCTGGGACAGGGAATGGTTTCCGGGGAGCTGTTTTTT CASSLGQGMVSGELFF TRBV4-2 many TRBJ2-2 TRBD1
TGTGCCAGCAGCCCGGCTGGAGGCAGAAACACCATATATTTT CASSPAGGRNTIYF TRBV2 many TRBJ1-3 NA
TGTGCCAGCTCACCACAGGGGGGGTCGTTTGATGGCTACACCTTC CASSPQGGSFDGYTF TRBV18 NA TRBJ1-2 NA
TGTGCCAGCAGAAATGGACAGGGTGTAACGACCGGGGAGCTGTTTTTT CASRNGQGVTTGELFF TRBV7-9 NA TRBJ2-2 TRBD1
TGCGCCAGCAGCTTGGTTTTACGGGAGGGCAATGAGCAGTTCTTC CASSLVLREGNEQFF TRBV5-1 NA TRBJ2-1 TRBD2
TGTGCCAGCAGCTTTCCCCGGGCCCTAAAGAAGACCCAGTACTTC CASSFPRALKKTQYF TRBV7-8 NA TRBJ2-5 NA
TGTGCCAGCACCAAACAGGGGGCGGTCACTGAAGCTTTCTTT CASTKQGAVTEAFF TRBV12-3/TRBV12-4 NA TRBJ1-1 TRBD1
TGCGCCAGCAGCTTGGCCCCTTCTAGGGCGAACACCGGGGAGCTGTTTTTT CASSLAPSRANTGELFF TRBV5-1 few TRBJ2-2 NA
TGTGCCAGCAGCTTAGCGCTTGCGGGGGGGCGGAGCACCGGGGAGCTGTTTTTT CASSLALAGGRSTGELFF TRBV7-8 NA TRBJ2-2 TRBD2
TGTGCCATCAGTGAGACTAGCGGGGGCGTTAAAGGAGATACGCAGTATTTT CAISETSGGVKGDTQYF TRBV10-3 many TRBJ2-3 TRBD2
TGTGCCAGCAGCTTAGAATTAGCGGGGGGGCCCACCGGGGAGCTGTTTTTT CASSLELAGGPTGELFF TRBV11-2 few TRBJ2-2 TRBD2
TGTGCCACCGAGGGGCTCGGAGAGACCCAGTACTTC CATEGLGETQYF TRBV24-1 NA TRBJ2-5 NA
TGTGCCAGCAGCTTAGTTCTACTAGCGGATAGCTACAATGAGCAGTTCTTC CASSLVLLADSYNEQFF TRBV11-2 NA TRBJ2-1 TRBD2
TGCAGTGCTAGAAGCCGGGACCGCGCCTACGAGCAGTACTTC CSARSRDRAYEQYF TRBV20-1 few TRBJ2-7 NA
TGCGCCAGCAGCCCTCCGCGACCGCAGGGGGCACAGTATTTT CASSPPRPQGAQYF TRBV5-1 NA TRBJ2-3 TRBD1
TGTGCCAGCCGGGGGAACAGGGGAGACAATCAGCCCCAGCATTTT CASRGNRGDNQPQHF TRBV2 NA TRBJ1-5 TRBD1
TGCGCCAGCAGCCCGGATACAGATTCCTCTGGAAACACCATATATTTT CASSPDTDSSGNTIYF TRBV5-1 many TRBJ1-3 NA
TGTGCCATCAGTGAGTCACAAGACTACGAGCAGTACTTC CAISESQDYEQYF TRBV10-3 few TRBJ2-7 NA
TGTGCCAGCAGCTTAGGGTCGGGACAGGGGGCAAATGAGCAGTTCTTC CASSLGSGQGANEQFF TRBV7-9 few TRBJ2-1 TRBD1
TGCGCCAGCAGCCCAACAGGACAGGGCCAAACCGGGGAGCTGTTTTTT CASSPTGQGQTGELFF TRBV5-1 NA TRBJ2-2 TRBD1
TGTGCCAGCAGCTCCGGGACCTACCGCGGGGAGCTGTTTTTT CASSSGTYRGELFF TRBV7-2 few TRBJ2-2 NA
TGCGCCAGCAGATTACAGGGGGAAGGCTATGGCTACACCTTC CASRLQGEGYGYTF TRBV5-1 few TRBJ1-2 TRBD1
TGTGCCAGCAGTTTATTTGGGACAGGGAGCTACAATGAGCAGTTCTTC CASSLFGTGSYNEQFF TRBV12-3/TRBV12-4 few TRBJ2-1 TRBD1
TGTGCCATCAGTGCTGGACTACGGTTCGGGCAGTTCTTC CAISAGLRFGQFF TRBV10-3 few TRBJ2-1 NA
TGCGCCAGCAGCCTCGGGACAGGGGGCCATGGCTACACCTTC CASSLGTGGHGYTF TRBV4-1 many TRBJ1-2 TRBD1
TGTGCCAGTTTTCTAGGACTAGCGGGAATGAATGAGCAGTTCTTC CASFLGLAGMNEQFF TRBV12-3/TRBV12-4 few TRBJ2-1 TRBD2
TGCGCCAGCAGCCAAGAAGGGTACAGAGCCTACGAGCAGTACTTC CASSQEGYRAYEQYF TRBV4-3 NA TRBJ2-7 NA
TGTGCCAGCAGTCCCACGGGGGTCGAGCAGTACTTC CASSPTGVEQYF TRBV6-5 few TRBJ2-7 NA